A few counts support the clone carrying this TCR beta chain. What it binds is not known. Alongside a J-beta primer mix, a sample-barcoded 5' primer served in a second PCR lasting 7 to 11 cycles. MiXCR, run by TCRdb on the 5' RACE reads, gives a single entry per CDR3 protein. This sample has 1.5 million to 2 million distinct CDR3 sequences, with about 49% found just once. The data belong to a study of blood T cells in healthy people across ages. Study-wide points: Higher diversity and more naive CD4+ cells were features of long-lived donors, compared to aged donors. Higher naive T cell percentage went strongly together with higher TCR beta diversity. The fall in TCR beta diversity per million T cells was roughly linear with age.

Each sample yielded at least 6 million isolated PBMCs. The CDR3 contains 15 residues. This TCR was recovered from a woman in her forties in good health. The V and J genes are TRBV21-1 and TRBJ2-4; the table's D call, TRBD1, was not checked against the DNA. The J call may be incorrect, as the DNA end agrees better with TRBJ2-7. TRBV21-1 corresponds to a pseudogene. The sequencing sample was made of blood. The CDR3: CASIPLRPSAHEQYF. DNA of the CDR3: TGTGCCAGCATCCCCCTCCGTCCGAGCGCGCACGAGCAGTACTTC.